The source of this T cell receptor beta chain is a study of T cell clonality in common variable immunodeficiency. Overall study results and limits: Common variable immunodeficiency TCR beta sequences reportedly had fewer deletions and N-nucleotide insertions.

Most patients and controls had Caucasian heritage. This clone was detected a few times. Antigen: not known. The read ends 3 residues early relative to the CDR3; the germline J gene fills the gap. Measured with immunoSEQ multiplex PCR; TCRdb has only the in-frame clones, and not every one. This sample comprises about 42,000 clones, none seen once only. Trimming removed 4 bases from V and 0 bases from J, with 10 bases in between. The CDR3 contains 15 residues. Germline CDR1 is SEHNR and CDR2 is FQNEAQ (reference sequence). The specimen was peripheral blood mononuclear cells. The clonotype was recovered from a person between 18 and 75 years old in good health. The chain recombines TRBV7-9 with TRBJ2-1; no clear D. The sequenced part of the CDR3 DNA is TGTGCCAGCAGCTCCCGTCCTAGCTCCTACAATGAG. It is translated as CASSSRPSSYNE. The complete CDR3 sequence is CASSSRPSSYNEQFF.